Listed below are T cell receptor beta chains from one sample, sequenced in a study of CD8+ T cells in alopecia areata. Sequencing used immunoSEQ multiplex PCR; TCRdb keeps in-frame clones, though not all of them. The sample has about 30,000 clones, less than 65% seen once; the top ten hold more than 15%. Sequencing was performed on NKG2D-high CD8+ T cells sorted from blood. The receptors shown here come from a human donor with alopecia areata. Both conserved end residues are part of each CDR3. The order of the fields is J gene, V gene, CDR3 protein.

TRBJ2-7 TRBV4-1 CASSFQTEFYEQYF
TRBJ1-2 TRBV27 CASSFTANYGYTF
TRBJ2-1 TRBV5-6 CASSSTIYNEQFF
TRBJ2-3 TRBV28 CASNNAGGPSTDTQYF
TRBJ2-5 TRBV28 CASSFSGTSGFQETQYF
TRBJ1-2 TRBV29-1 CSVPNAANYGYTF
TRBJ2-2 TRBV4-1 CASSRVGLAVTGELFF
TRBJ2-7 TRBV7-8 CASSLVVSGGKYEQYF
TRBJ2-1 TRBV2 CASSEPTVYNEQFF
TRBJ2-1 TRBV4-2 CASSQEGLAGIGRFF
TRBJ1-2 TRBV6-4 CASSDGTGEGYTF
TRBJ2-4 TRBV9 CASSGHRGNIQYF
TRBJ2-1 TRBV4-3 CASSQGGGEYNEQFF
TRBJ1-1 TRBV7-9 CASSQPRDTEAFF
TRBJ2-5 TRBV4-1 CASSQEGPTHQETQYF
TRBJ2-7 TRBV4-2 CASSQVGPSGTYEQYF
TRBJ2-1 TRBV6-5 CASHPSGTGSFQQFF
TRBJ2-7 TRBV4-2 CASSQDRSGSYEQYF
TRBJ1-1 TRBV7-9 CASSLGLQAEAFF
TRBJ2-1 TRBV5-1 CASRRGDNEQFF
TRBJ1-4 TRBV12-2 CASRLLCGCSSTRSTNEKLFF
TRBJ2-7 TRBV7-9 CASTLTASYEQYF
TRBJ2-1 TRBV19 CATTYSGRLRNEQFF
TRBJ2-1 TRBV15 CATSRDRLASYNEQFF
TRBJ2-7 TRBV14 CASSQEVGYEQYF
TRBJ1-1 TRBV4-3 CASSSLITGGTEAFF
TRBJ2-7 TRBV29-1 CSVVLPLHPYEQYF